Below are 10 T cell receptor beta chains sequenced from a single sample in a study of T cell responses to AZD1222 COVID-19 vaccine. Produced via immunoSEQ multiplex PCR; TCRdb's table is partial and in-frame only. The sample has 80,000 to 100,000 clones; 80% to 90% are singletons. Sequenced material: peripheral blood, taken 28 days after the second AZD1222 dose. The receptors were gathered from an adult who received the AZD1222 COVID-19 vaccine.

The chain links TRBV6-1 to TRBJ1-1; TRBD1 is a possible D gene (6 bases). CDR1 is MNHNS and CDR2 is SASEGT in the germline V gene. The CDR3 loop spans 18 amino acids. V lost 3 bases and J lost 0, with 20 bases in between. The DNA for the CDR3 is TGTGCCAGCAGTGACCTACTACTCAAAAGGGGGATGAACACTGAAGCTTTCTTT. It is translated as CASSDLLLKRGMNTEAFF.

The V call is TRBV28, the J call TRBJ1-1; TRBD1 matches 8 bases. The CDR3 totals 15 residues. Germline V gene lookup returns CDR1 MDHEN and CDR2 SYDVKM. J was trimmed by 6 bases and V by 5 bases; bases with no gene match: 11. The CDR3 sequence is CASSTAGTGLAEAFF. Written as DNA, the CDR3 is TGTGCCAGCAGTACGGCCGGGACAGGTTTGGCTGAAGCTTTCTTT.

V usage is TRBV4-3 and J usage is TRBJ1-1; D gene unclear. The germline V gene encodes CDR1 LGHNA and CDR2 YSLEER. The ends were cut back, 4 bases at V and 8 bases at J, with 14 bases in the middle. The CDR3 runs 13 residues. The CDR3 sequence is CASSLGGALEAFF. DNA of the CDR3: TGCGCCAGCAGCCTCGGTGGTGCACTGGAAGCTTTCTTT.

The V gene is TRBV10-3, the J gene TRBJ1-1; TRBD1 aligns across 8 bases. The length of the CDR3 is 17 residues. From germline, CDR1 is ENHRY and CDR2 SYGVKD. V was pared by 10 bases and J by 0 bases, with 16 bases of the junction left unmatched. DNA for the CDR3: TGTGCCACTTACCCCCGCCGGCAGGGGGCAATGAACACTGAAGCTTTCTTT. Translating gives CATYPRRQGAMNTEAFF.

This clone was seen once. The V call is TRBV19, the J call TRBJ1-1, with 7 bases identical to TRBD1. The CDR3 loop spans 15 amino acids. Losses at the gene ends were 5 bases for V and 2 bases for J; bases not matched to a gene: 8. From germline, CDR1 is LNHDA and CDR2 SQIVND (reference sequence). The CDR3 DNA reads TGTGCCAGTAGTTCCTTGACAGGGCTAAACACTGAAGCTTTCTTT. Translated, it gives CASSSLTGLNTEAFF.

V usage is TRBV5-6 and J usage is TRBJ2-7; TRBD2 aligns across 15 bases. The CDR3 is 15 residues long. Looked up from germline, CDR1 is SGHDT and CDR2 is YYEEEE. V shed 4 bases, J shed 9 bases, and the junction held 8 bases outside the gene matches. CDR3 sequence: CASSMRTSGGVLQYF. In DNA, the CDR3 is TGTGCCAGCAGCATGCGGACTAGCGGGGGGGTATTGCAGTACTTC.

The CDR3 nucleotides read TGTGCCAGCAGCCCTCTCGGACAGAACTATGGCTACACCTTC. Protein sequence: CASSPLGQNYGYTF. The chain links TRBV11-1 to TRBJ1-2; D is possibly TRBD1 (6 bases). The CDR3 contains 14 residues. The ends were cut back, 5 bases at V and 2 bases at J, with 12 bases in the middle. CDR1 is SGHAT, CDR2 FQDESV, per germline (reference sequence).

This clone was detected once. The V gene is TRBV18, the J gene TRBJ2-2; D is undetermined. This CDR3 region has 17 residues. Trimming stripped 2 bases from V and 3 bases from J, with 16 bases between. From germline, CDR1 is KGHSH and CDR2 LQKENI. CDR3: CASSPFASYRDTGELFF. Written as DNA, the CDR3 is TGTGCCAGCTCACCATTCGCGTCCTACCGAGACACCGGGGAGCTGTTTTTT.

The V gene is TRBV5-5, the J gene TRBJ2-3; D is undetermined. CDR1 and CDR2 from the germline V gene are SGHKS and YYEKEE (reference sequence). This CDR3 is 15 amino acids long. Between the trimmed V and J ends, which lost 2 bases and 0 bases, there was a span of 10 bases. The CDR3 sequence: CASSFIVTSTDTQYF. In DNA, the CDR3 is TGTGCCAGCAGCTTTATCGTTACTAGCACAGATACGCAGTATTTT.

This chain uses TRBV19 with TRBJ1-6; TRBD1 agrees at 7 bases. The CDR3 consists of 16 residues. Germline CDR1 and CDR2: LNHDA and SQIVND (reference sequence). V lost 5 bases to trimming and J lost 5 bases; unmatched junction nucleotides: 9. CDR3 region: CASSVITGTDNSPLHF. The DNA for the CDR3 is TGTGCCAGTAGTGTTATCACCGGGACAGATAATTCACCCCTCCACTTT.